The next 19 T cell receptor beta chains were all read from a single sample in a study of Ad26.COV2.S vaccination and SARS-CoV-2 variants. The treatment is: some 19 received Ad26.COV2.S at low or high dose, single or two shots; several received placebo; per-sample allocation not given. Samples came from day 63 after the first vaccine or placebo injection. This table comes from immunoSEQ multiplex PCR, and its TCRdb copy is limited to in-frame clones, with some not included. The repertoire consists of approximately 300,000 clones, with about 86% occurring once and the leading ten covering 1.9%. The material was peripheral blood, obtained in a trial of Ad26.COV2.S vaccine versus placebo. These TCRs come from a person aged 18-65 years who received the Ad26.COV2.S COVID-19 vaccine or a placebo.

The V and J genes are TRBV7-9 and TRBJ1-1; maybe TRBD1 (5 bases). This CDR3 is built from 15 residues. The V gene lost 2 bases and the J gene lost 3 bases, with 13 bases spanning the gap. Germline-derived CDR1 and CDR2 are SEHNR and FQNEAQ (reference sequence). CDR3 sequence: CASSLSSGRDTEAFF. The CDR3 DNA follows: TGTGCCAGCAGCTTAAGTTCAGGGCGAGACACTGAAGCTTTCTTT.

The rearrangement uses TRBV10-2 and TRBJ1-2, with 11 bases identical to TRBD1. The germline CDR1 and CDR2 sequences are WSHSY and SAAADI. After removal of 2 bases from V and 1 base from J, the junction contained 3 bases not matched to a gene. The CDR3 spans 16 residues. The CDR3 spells CASSEAGTGGNYGYTF. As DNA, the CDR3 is TGCGCCAGCAGTGAGGCTGGGACAGGGGGTAACTATGGCTACACCTTC.

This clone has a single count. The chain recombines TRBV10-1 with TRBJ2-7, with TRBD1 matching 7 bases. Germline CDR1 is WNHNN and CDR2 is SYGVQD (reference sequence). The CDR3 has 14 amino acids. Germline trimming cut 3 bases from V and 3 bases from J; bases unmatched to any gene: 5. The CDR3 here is CASSERGRGYEQYF. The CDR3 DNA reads TGCGCCAGCAGTGAAAGGGGGCGAGGCTACGAGCAGTACTTC.

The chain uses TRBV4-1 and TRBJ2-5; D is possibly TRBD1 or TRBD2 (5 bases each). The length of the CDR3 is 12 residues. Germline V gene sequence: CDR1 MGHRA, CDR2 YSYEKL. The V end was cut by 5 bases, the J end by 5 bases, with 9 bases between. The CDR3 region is CASSDWGETQYF. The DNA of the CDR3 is TGCGCCAGCAGCGATTGGGGGGAGACCCAGTACTTC.

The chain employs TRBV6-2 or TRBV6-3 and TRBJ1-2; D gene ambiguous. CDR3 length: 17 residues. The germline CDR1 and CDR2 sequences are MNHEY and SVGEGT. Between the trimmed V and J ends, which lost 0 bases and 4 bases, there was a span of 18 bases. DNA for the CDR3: TGTGCCAGCAGTTACTCGAGTTCATCACAGCGAGTCTATGGCTACACCTTC. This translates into CASSYSSSSQRVYGYTF.

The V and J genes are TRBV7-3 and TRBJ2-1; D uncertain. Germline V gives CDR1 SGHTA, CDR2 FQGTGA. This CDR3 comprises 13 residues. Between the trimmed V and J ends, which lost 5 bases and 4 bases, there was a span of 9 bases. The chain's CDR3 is CASSRGEYNEQFF. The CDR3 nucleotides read TGTGCCAGCAGCCGTGGAGAGTACAATGAGCAGTTCTTC.

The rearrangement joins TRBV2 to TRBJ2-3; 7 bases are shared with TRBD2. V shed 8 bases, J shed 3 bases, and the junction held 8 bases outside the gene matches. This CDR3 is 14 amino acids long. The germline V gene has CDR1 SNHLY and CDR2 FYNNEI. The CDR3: CASVPSGRTDTQYF. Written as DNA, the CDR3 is TGTGCCAGCGTTCCTAGCGGTCGGACAGATACGCAGTATTTT.

CDR3 in amino acids: CASSLLSAGGSGNTIYF. CDR3 coding DNA: TGCGCCAGCAGCTTGCTGTCAGCAGGGGGCTCTGGAAACACCATATATTTT. The chain joins TRBV5-1 to TRBJ1-3; TRBD1 matches at 7 bases. Losses at the gene ends were 1 base for V and 0 bases for J; bases not matched to a gene: 7. This CDR3 is built from 17 residues. Germline V CDR1 and CDR2: SGHRS, YFSETQ.

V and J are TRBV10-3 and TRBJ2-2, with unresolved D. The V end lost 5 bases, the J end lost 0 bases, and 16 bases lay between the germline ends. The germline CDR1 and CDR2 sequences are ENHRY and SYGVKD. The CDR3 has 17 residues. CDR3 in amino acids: CAISQSLSLANTGELFF. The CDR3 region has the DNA TGTGCCATCAGTCAATCACTATCCTTAGCGAACACCGGGGAGCTGTTTTTT.

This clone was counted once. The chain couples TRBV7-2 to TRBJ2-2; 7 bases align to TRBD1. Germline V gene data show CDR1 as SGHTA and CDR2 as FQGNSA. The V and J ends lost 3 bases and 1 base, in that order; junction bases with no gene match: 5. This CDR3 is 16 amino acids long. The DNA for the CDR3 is TGTGCCAGCAGCTTGAGTAGGGGGCGGAACACCGGGGAGCTGTTTTTT. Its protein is CASSLSRGRNTGELFF.

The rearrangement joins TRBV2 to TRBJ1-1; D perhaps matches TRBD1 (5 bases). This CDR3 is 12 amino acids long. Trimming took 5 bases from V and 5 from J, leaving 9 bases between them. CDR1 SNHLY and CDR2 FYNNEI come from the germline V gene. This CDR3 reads CASSRDRTEAFF. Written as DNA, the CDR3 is TGTGCCAGCAGTCGGGACCGGACTGAAGCTTTCTTT.

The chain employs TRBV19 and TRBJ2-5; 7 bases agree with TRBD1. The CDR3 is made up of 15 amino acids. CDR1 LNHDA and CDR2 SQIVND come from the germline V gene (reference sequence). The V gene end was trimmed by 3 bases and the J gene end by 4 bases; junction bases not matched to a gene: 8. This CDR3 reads CASSMGRQGTETQYF. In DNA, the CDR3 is TGTGCCAGTAGTATGGGAAGACAGGGCACAGAGACCCAGTACTTC.

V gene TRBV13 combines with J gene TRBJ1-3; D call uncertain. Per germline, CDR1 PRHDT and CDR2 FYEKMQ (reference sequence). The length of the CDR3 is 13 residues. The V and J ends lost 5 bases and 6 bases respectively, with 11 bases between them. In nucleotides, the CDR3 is TGTGCCAGCAGCCCAATCACAGCAAACACCATATATTTT. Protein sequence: CASSPITANTIYF.

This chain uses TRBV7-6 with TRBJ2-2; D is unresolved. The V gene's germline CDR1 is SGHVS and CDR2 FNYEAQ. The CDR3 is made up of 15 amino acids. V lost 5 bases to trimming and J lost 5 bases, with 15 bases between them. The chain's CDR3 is CASSGRDSMTGELFF. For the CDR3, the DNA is TGTGCCAGCAGCGGAAGGGATTCAATGACCGGGGAGCTGTTTTTT.

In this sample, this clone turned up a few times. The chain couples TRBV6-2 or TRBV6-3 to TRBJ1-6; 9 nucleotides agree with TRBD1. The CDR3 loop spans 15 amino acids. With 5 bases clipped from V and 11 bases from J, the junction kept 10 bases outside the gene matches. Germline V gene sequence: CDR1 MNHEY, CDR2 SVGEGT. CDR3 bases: TGTGCCAGCAGTACCCCCGGGACAGGGAATCCACCCCTCCACTTT. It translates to CASSTPGTGNPPLHF.

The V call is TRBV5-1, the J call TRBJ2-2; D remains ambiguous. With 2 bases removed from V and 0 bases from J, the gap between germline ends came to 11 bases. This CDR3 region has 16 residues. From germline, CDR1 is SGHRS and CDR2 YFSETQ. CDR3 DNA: TGCGCCAGCAGCTTTCAGGATGCCGCGAACACCGGGGAGCTGTTTTTT. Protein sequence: CASSFQDAANTGELFF. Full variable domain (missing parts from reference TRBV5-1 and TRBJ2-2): KAGVTQTPRYLIKTRGQQVTLSCSPISGHRSVSWYQQTPGQGLQFLFEYFSETQRNKGNFPGRFSGRQFSNSRSEMNVSTLELGDSALYLCASSFQDAANTGELFFGEGSRLTVL.

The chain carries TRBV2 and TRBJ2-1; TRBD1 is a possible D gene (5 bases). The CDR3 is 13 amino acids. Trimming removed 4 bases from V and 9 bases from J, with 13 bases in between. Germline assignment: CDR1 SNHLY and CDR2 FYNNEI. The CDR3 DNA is TGTGCCAGCAGTGGGGCAGCTCAGGGTGAGCAGTTCTTC. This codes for CASSGAAQGEQFF. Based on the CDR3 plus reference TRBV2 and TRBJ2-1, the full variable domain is EPEVTQTPSHQVTQMGQEVILRCVPISNHLYFYWYRQILGQKVEFLVSFYNNEISEKSEIFDDQFSVERPDGSNFTLKIRSTKLEDSAMYFCASSGAAQGEQFFGPGTRLTVL.

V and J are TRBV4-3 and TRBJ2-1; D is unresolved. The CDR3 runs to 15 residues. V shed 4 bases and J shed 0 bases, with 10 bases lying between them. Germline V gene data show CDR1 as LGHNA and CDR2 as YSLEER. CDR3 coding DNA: TGCGCCAGCAGCCCCCGGACGAGCTCCTACAATGAGCAGTTCTTC. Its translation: CASSPRTSSYNEQFF.

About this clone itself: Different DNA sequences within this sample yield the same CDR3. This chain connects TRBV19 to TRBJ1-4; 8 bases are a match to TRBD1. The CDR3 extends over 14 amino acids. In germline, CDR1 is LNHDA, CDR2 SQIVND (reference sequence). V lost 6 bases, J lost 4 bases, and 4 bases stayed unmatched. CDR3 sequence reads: CASSRTGGNEKLFF. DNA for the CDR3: TGTGCCAGTAGCCGAACAGGGGGTAATGAAAAACTGTTTTTT. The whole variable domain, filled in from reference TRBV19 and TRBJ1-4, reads DGGITQSPKYLFRKEGQNVTLSCEQNLNHDAMYWYRQDPGQGLRLIYYSQIVNDFQKGDIAEGYSVSREKKESFPLTVTSAQKNPTAFYLCASSRTGGNEKLFFGSGTQLSVL.